The 28 T cell receptor beta chains in this list originate from one sample, sequenced in a study of T cell responses to AZD1222 COVID-19 vaccine. The protocol was immunoSEQ multiplex PCR, while the TCRdb copy is restricted to in-frame clones and leaves out a portion. The data show some 120,000 clones, 85% to 90% seen once. The sample was peripheral blood, taken on day 0 of AZD1222 vaccination. These TCRs come from an adult in good health.

The chain combines TRBV5-1 with TRBJ2-2; D is unclear. Germline V CDR1 and CDR2: SGHRS, YFSETQ. This CDR3 spans 14 amino acids. Trimming took off 7 bases at V and 5 bases at J, with 15 bases between the two ends. CDR3 sequence: CASQFNAGTGELFF. CDR3 nucleotide sequence: TGCGCCAGCCAATTCAACGCCGGGACCGGGGAGCTGTTTTTT.

This clone was recorded once. The chain joins TRBV5-6 to TRBJ2-5, with D unresolved. This CDR3 is built from 14 residues. Germline CDR1 reads SGHDT; CDR2 reads YYEEEE. V lost 2 bases, J lost 7 bases, and 15 bases lay in between. CDR3 loop: CASSFQSTPGTQYF. The DNA for the CDR3 is TGTGCCAGCAGCTTTCAATCGACCCCCGGGACCCAGTACTTC.

The V call is TRBV19, the J call TRBJ2-1; D perhaps matches TRBD2 (5 bases). V shed 0 bases and J shed 10 bases, with 13 bases lying between them. The germline CDR1 and CDR2 sequences are LNHDA and SQIVND (reference sequence). The CDR3 contains 14 residues. The CDR3 region is CASSIDDATGEQFF. The CDR3 DNA sequence: TGTGCCAGTAGTATAGATGACGCGACGGGGGAGCAGTTCTTC.

This chain connects TRBV7-8 to TRBJ2-2, with 14 bases identical to TRBD2. With V trimmed by 1 base and J by 5 bases, 6 bases remained unmatched. The CDR3 covers 18 residues. The germline gives CDR1 SGHVS, CDR2 FQNEAQ. Here the CDR3 reads CASSLVGTSGRGTGELFF. CDR3 DNA sequence: TGTGCCAGCAGCTTAGTGGGGACTAGCGGGAGAGGTACCGGGGAGCTGTTTTTT. The entire variable domain, with the rest obtained from reference TRBV7-8 and TRBJ2-2, is as follows: GAGVSQSPRYKVAKRGQDVALRCDPISGHVSLFWYQQALGQGPEFLTYFQNEAQLDKSGLPSDRFFAERPEGSVSTLKIQRTQQEDSAVYLCASSLVGTSGRGTGELFFGEGSRLTVL.

This rearrangement joins TRBV4-2 to TRBJ2-1; 13 positions match TRBD2. Losses at the gene ends were 3 bases for V and 10 bases for J; bases not matched to a gene: 9. This CDR3 comprises 16 residues. The germline V gene has CDR1 LGHNA and CDR2 YNFKEQ. The CDR3 nucleotides read TGTGCCAGCAGCCAGGGAACTAGCGGGAGGGCCGACGAGCAGTTCTTC. As protein: CASSQGTSGRADEQFF.

This chain connects TRBV6-5 to TRBJ1-3, with D uncertain. With 0 bases removed from V and 0 bases from J, the gap between germline ends came to 3 bases. CDR3 size: 14 residues. From germline, CDR1 is MNHEY and CDR2 SVGAGI. The CDR3 is CASSYSASGNTIYF. Written as DNA, the CDR3 is TGTGCCAGCAGTTACTCTGCCTCTGGAAACACCATATATTTT.

On this clone itself: Other DNA sequences in the same sample also yield this CDR3. The chain employs TRBV7-9 and TRBJ1-2; D is uncertain. Germline V gene data show CDR1 as SEHNR and CDR2 as FQNEAQ (reference sequence). The CDR3 has 13 residues. Trimming took 3 bases from V and 5 from J, leaving 10 bases between them. For the CDR3, the DNA is TGTGCCAGCAGCTTGGGCCAGAATTATGGCTACACCTTC. Protein product: CASSLGQNYGYTF. The full variable domain, rest sourced from reference TRBV7-9 and TRBJ1-2, is DTGVSQNPRHKITKRGQNVTFRCDPISEHNRLYWYRQTLGQGPEFLTYFQNEAQLEKSRLLSDRFSAERPKGSFSTLEIQRTEQGDSAMYLCASSLGQNYGYTFGSGTRLTVV.

This rearrangement joins TRBV3-1 (or the pseudogene TRBV3-2) to TRBJ2-7; 8 nucleotides align to TRBD1. With 4 bases clipped from V and 3 bases from J, the junction kept 26 bases outside the gene matches. CDR1 is LGHDT and CDR2 is YNNKEL in the germline V gene (reference sequence). The CDR3 runs to 21 residues. The CDR3 here is CASSPGSPGQGATNPLYEQYF. In nucleotides, the CDR3 is TGTGCCAGCAGCCCCGGATCCCCGGGGCAGGGGGCAACCAATCCACTCTACGAGCAGTACTTC.

The chain links TRBV6-4 to TRBJ2-2; the D gene is possibly TRBD1 (6 bases). V shed 6 bases and J shed 5 bases, with 16 bases lying between them. The CDR3 contains 15 residues. CDR1 is MRHNA and CDR2 is SNTAGT in the germline V gene. The CDR3 protein is CASSQQGQGTGELFF. DNA for the CDR3: TGTGCCAGCAGCCAGCAGGGGCAGGGGACCGGGGAGCTGTTTTTT.

The chain recombines TRBV27 with TRBJ2-5; D is perhaps TRBD1 or TRBD2 (5 bases each). This CDR3 is built from 14 residues. CDR1 MNHEY and CDR2 SMNVEV come from the germline V gene (reference sequence). V dropped 5 bases and J dropped 2 bases, with 12 bases sitting between them. The CDR3 here is CASSRRDGQETQYF. The DNA for the CDR3 is TGTGCCAGCAGTCGACGGGACGGTCAAGAGACCCAGTACTTC.

The chain carries TRBV5-1 and TRBJ1-1; TRBD1 might be the D (5 bases). Germline lookup yields CDR1 SGHRS and CDR2 YFSETQ. This CDR3 spans 13 amino acids. Trimming cost V 0 bases and J 11 bases, with 14 bases left between them. The CDR3 is CASSLAHRSSAFF. CDR3 nucleotide sequence: TGCGCCAGCAGCTTGGCCCACAGGTCAAGTGCTTTCTTT. The full variable domain, completed using reference TRBV5-1 and TRBJ1-1, is KAGVTQTPRYLIKTRGQQVTLSCSPISGHRSVSWYQQTPGQGLQFLFEYFSETQRNKGNFPGRFSGRQFSNSRSEMNVSTLELGDSALYLCASSLAHRSSAFFGQGTRLTVV.

The gene calls are TRBV18 and TRBJ2-7, with D unclear. V lost 4 bases and J 4 bases, leaving 8 bases between the germline ends. This CDR3 has 12 amino acids. Looked up from germline, CDR1 is KGHSH and CDR2 is LQKENI. The CDR3 is CASSLEVYEQYF. CDR3 bases: TGTGCCAGCTCACTAGAGGTTTACGAGCAGTACTTC.

This chain joins TRBV4-2 and TRBJ1-2; 12 nucleotides agree with TRBD1. The CDR3 totals 15 residues. CDR1 is LGHNA and CDR2 is YNFKEQ in the germline V gene. V trimming: 0 bases; J trimming: 8 bases; junction bases outside the gene matches: 4. The CDR3 is CASSQEGQGAGGYTF. CDR3 sequence (DNA): TGTGCCAGCAGCCAAGAGGGACAGGGGGCAGGGGGCTACACCTTC.

This chain joins TRBV4-1 and TRBJ2-3, with D unresolved. Trimming stripped 0 bases from V and 13 bases from J, with 14 bases between. This CDR3 region has 13 residues. CDR1 and CDR2 (germline): MGHRA, YSYEKL. CDR3 DNA: TGCGCCAGCAGCCAAGATTCGGTGTCCCCCGAGTATTTT. As protein: CASSQDSVSPEYF.

This chain links TRBV21-1 with TRBJ1-5; TRBD1, the table's D call, was not compared with the DNA. TRBV21-1 is described as a pseudogene. The CDR3 is made up of 15 amino acids. CDR3 amino acids: CASSARTGGHQPQHF. The CDR3 DNA reads TGTGCCAGCAGCGCGAGGACAGGGGGCCATCAGCCCCAGCATTTT.

The gene calls are TRBV5-6 and TRBJ1-6; no clear D. The CDR3 has 14 amino acids. V was cut by 3 bases and J by 10 bases, with 14 bases left in between. Per germline, CDR1 SGHDT and CDR2 YYEEEE. DNA of the CDR3: TGTGCCAGCAGCTCGGTAGACGCAAACTCACCCCTCCACTTT. Translated: CASSSVDANSPLHF.

The rearrangement uses TRBV6-5 and TRBJ1-5; 8 bases are shared with TRBD1. V shed 6 bases, J shed 4 bases, and the junction held 5 bases outside the gene matches. This CDR3 is built from 14 residues. Germline CDR1 and CDR2: MNHEY and SVGAGI. The CDR3 spells CASRPQGANQPQHF. The DNA for the CDR3 is TGTGCCAGCAGGCCTCAGGGGGCGAATCAGCCCCAGCATTTT.

This clone was seen a single time. The rearrangement joins TRBV4-2 to TRBJ1-2, with 11 bases identical to TRBD1. The CDR3 length is 15 residues. With 1 base clipped from V and 3 bases from J, the junction kept 1 base outside the gene matches. CDR1 and CDR2 from the germline V gene are LGHNA and YNFKEQ. The CDR3 spells CASSQGTGGDYGYTF. CDR3 DNA sequence: TGTGCCAGCAGCCAAGGGACAGGGGGCGACTATGGCTACACCTTC.

The J gene is TRBJ2-2, the V gene TRBV7-3; perhaps D is TRBD1 or TRBD2 (6 bases each). This CDR3 region has 16 residues. Germline V CDR1 and CDR2: SGHTA, FQGTGA. Trimming removed 5 bases from V and 6 bases from J, with 19 bases in between. Written as DNA, the CDR3 is TGTGCCAGCAGCGGACAGTCCGGGACTGCGGCCGGGGAGCTGTTTTTT. Amino acids: CASSGQSGTAAGELFF.

The J gene is TRBJ1-3, the V gene TRBV7-2, with TRBD1 matching over 10 bases. This CDR3 contains 16 residues. The germline V gene encodes CDR1 SGHTA and CDR2 FQGNSA. J was trimmed by 4 bases and V by 1 base; bases with no gene match: 4. CDR3 nucleotides: TGTGCCAGCAGCTTAGGGGGACAGGGGAGAGGAAACACCATATATTTT. Its translation is CASSLGGQGRGNTIYF.

This chain connects TRBV19 to TRBJ1-2; D may be TRBD1 (5 bases). Per the germline V gene, CDR1 is LNHDA and CDR2 is SQIVND (reference sequence). This CDR3 region has 17 residues. Trimming cost V 5 bases and J 4 bases, with 23 bases left between them. CDR3 in amino acids: CASSLIGAGPIGYGYTF. The CDR3 nucleotides are TGTGCCAGTAGTTTGATTGGGGCAGGCCCAATCGGCTATGGCTACACCTTC.

The genes are TRBV28 and TRBJ2-7, with 7 bases matching TRBD2. Germline V gene data show CDR1 as MDHEN and CDR2 as SYDVKM. This CDR3 is built from 14 residues. V gave up 4 bases and J gave up 4 bases; unmatched junction bases: 7. The CDR3 DNA follows: TGTGCCAGCAGTTCCCCTGGGGGGGAATACGAGCAGTACTTC. This sequence encodes CASSSPGGEYEQYF.

The V call is TRBV5-1, the J call TRBJ2-5; D unresolved. The V and J ends lost 2 bases and 0 bases respectively, with 11 bases between them. The germline V gene has CDR1 SGHRS and CDR2 YFSETQ. This CDR3 has 15 residues. CDR3 loop: CASSFQNPDQETQYF. CDR3 DNA: TGCGCCAGCAGCTTTCAAAATCCCGACCAAGAGACCCAGTACTTC.

The genes are TRBV5-1 and TRBJ2-5, with D perhaps TRBD1 (5 bases). The CDR3 has 16 amino acids. The germline V gene encodes CDR1 SGHRS and CDR2 YFSETQ. Trimming left V 0 bases short and J 1 base short, with 13 bases between. CDR3 amino acids: CASSLAGQGFQETQYF. The CDR3 DNA reads as TGCGCCAGCAGCTTGGCCGGGCAGGGATTCCAAGAGACCCAGTACTTC.

The rearrangement links TRBV7-8 to TRBJ2-1; D gene ambiguous. CDR1 is SGHVS, CDR2 FQNEAQ, per germline. The V end lost 4 bases, the J end lost 7 bases, and 8 bases lay between the germline ends. This CDR3 has 12 residues. CDR3 nucleotide sequence: TGTGCCAGCAGCTACCCCGTGAATGAGCAGTTCTTC. Residues: CASSYPVNEQFF.

The chain joins TRBV7-2 to TRBJ1-4; D is ambiguous. V lost 2 bases to trimming and J lost 6 bases, with 7 bases between them. The germline V gene has CDR1 SGHTA and CDR2 FQGNSA. This CDR3 region has 13 residues. CDR3 in amino acids: CASSLKGDEKLFF. In DNA, the CDR3 is TGTGCCAGCAGCTTAAAGGGTGATGAAAAACTGTTTTTT.

This rearrangement joins TRBV5-1 to TRBJ2-5; perhaps D is TRBD1 or TRBD2 (5 bases each). V was clipped by 4 bases and J by 3 bases, with 16 bases between them. The CDR3 runs 15 residues. Germline V gene lookup returns CDR1 SGHRS and CDR2 YFSETQ. In nucleotides, the CDR3 is TGCGCCAGCAGCAAAACGGGACGAAGGGAAGAGACCCAGTACTTC. This codes for CASSKTGRREETQYF.

This clone has a handful of counts. The chain has TRBV3-1 (or the pseudogene TRBV3-2) and TRBJ1-2; perhaps TRBD1 as D (5 bases). Trimming shortened V by 2 bases and J by 8 bases, and 9 bases separated the two germline ends. The CDR3 is 12 residues long. Germline V gene sequence: CDR1 LGHDT, CDR2 YNNKEL (reference sequence). The CDR3 loop is CASSQQRTGYTF. The CDR3 nucleotides are TGTGCCAGCAGCCAACAACGGACAGGCTACACCTTC.